This entry lists 5 T cell receptor beta chains sequenced from one sample in a study of tumor-infiltrating lymphocytes in localized non-small cell lung cancer. Sequencing used immunoSEQ multiplex PCR; TCRdb keeps in-frame clones, though not all of them. The top ten clones hold under 6.5% of a sample with 15,000 to 20,000 clones, around 78% of them seen once. What was sequenced was lung tumor tissue. The receptors stem from a human donor with non-small cell lung cancer.

This chain uses TRBV5-3 with TRBJ2-7, with D uncertain. TRBV5-3 is annotated as an ORF whose role is uncertain. V was clipped by 3 bases and J by 5 bases, with 9 bases between them. The CDR3 contains 12 residues. CDR3 region: CARSSDGNEQYF. The CDR3 region has the DNA TGTGCCAGAAGCTCAGACGGAAACGAGCAGTACTTC.

This clone appeared a few times. This chain's CDR3 is CASSLMAPSAGAEATQYF. CDR3 sequence (DNA): TGTGCCAGCAGCTTAATGGCCCCTTCCGCGGGAGCCGAAGCGACCCAGTACTTC. The J gene is TRBJ2-5, the V gene TRBV7-6, with 7 positions matching TRBD2. CDR3 length: 18 amino acids. J gave up 7 bases and V 2 bases, and 19 bases lay outside the gene matches. Per germline, CDR1 SGHVS and CDR2 FNYEAQ.

The V call is TRBV7-2, the J call TRBJ2-7; D could derive from TRBD1 or TRBD2 (6 bases each). V was trimmed by 6 bases and J by 2 bases, leaving 23 bases between them. Germline V gene sequence: CDR1 SGHTA, CDR2 FQGNSA. This CDR3 has 17 residues. CDR3 in DNA: TGTGCCAGCAGACTCGTCGGGGGCGGTCTAATGCCCTACGAGCAGTACTTC. This translates into CASRLVGGGLMPYEQYF. Full variable domain (outside the CDR3, taken from reference TRBV7-2 and TRBJ2-7): GAGVSQSPSNKVTEKGKDVELRCDPISGHTALYWYRQSLGQGLEFLIYFQGNSAPDKSGLPSDRFSAERTGGSVSTLTIQRTQQEDSAVYLCASRLVGGGLMPYEQYFGPGTRLTVT.

The J gene is TRBJ1-1, the V gene TRBV20-1; D ambiguous. Germline V gene sequence: CDR1 DFQATT, CDR2 SNEGSKA (reference sequence). V was pared by 4 bases and J by 7 bases, with 10 bases between. The CDR3 runs to 11 residues. CDR3 sequence: CSAKVKSEAFF. The CDR3, as DNA: TGCAGTGCTAAGGTCAAGAGTGAAGCTTTCTTT.

The V call is TRBV20-1, the J call TRBJ2-1; D gene unclear. Trimming cost V 3 bases and J 9 bases, with 9 bases left between them. This CDR3 has 11 amino acids. Germline-derived CDR1 and CDR2 are DFQATT and SNEGSKA (reference sequence). The CDR3, as DNA: TGCAGTGCTAGTCAAGTGGGTGAGCAGTTCTTC. Encoded protein: CSASQVGEQFF.